Each of the 14 T cell receptor beta chains below was sequenced from the same sample in a study of blood T cell repertoires in COVID-19. Measured with immunoSEQ multiplex PCR; TCRdb has only the in-frame clones, and not every one. The sample includes tens of thousands of clones, 82% of them seen just once. Sequenced sample: peripheral blood. These receptors all stem from a woman in her sixties with acute or convalescent COVID-19.

The chain joins TRBV7-6 to TRBJ2-1, with a tentative D call TRBD2 (5 bases). The CDR3 loop spans 14 amino acids. Trimming pared 7 bases from V and 2 bases from J, leaving 12 bases between. Looked up from germline, CDR1 is SGHVS and CDR2 is FNYEAQ. CDR3 DNA: TGTGCCAGCACGACGGGGATCCCCTACAATGAGCAGTTCTTC. The encoded protein is CASTTGIPYNEQFF.

The chain recombines TRBV7-6 with TRBJ1-1; 12 nucleotides agree with TRBD1. CDR1 SGHVS and CDR2 FNYEAQ come from the germline V gene. The V and J ends lost 5 bases and 5 bases, in that order; junction bases with no gene match: 9. The CDR3 length is 16 residues. The CDR3 here is CASSPPGTGGWTEAFF. DNA of the CDR3: TGTGCCAGCAGCCCCCCCGGGACAGGGGGCTGGACTGAAGCTTTCTTT. The full variable domain, with the rest looked up from reference TRBV7-6 and TRBJ1-1, is GAGVSQSPRYKVTKRGQDVALRCDPISGHVSLYWYRQALGQGPEFLTYFNYEAQQDKSGLPNDRFSAERPEGSISTLTIQRTEQRDSAMYRCASSPPGTGGWTEAFFGQGTRLTVV.

This clone was counted between two and nine times. The gene calls are TRBV10-3 and TRBJ2-1; D may be TRBD2 (6 bases). V shed 5 bases and J shed 7 bases, with 6 bases lying between them. Per germline, CDR1 ENHRY and CDR2 SYGVKD. The CDR3 contains 11 residues. CDR3 coding DNA: TGTGCCATCAGTCTAGCGAATGAGCAGTTCTTC. Amino acid sequence: CAISLANEQFF.

This sequence joins TRBV5-6 and TRBJ2-3; D is perhaps TRBD1 (5 bases). This CDR3 has 13 amino acids. V lost 0 bases and J lost 5, with 7 bases in between. CDR1 is SGHDT, CDR2 YYEEEE, per germline. The CDR3 region has the DNA TGTGCCAGCAGCTTGGAAAGGGGAGATACGCAGTATTTT. It codes for CASSLERGDTQYF.

The V and J genes are TRBV30 and TRBJ2-3; 7 bases map to TRBD2. Trimming at V came to 0 bases and at J to 8 bases, leaving 2 bases not matched to a gene. This CDR3 region has 12 residues. Germline V gives CDR1 GTSNPN, CDR2 SVGIG (reference sequence). In DNA form, the CDR3 reads TGTGCCTGGAGTGTAGGGGAGGGTACGCAGTATTTT. Protein product: CAWSVGEGTQYF.

The chain employs TRBV19 and TRBJ1-2; 9 nucleotides match TRBD1. Germline CDR1 LNHDA, CDR2 SQIVND (reference sequence). V trimming: 5 bases; J trimming: 8 bases; junction bases outside the gene matches: 6. The CDR3 covers 13 residues. This CDR3 is CASSHRGLEGYTF. The DNA of the CDR3 is TGTGCCAGTAGTCACAGGGGGCTGGAGGGCTACACCTTC.

CDR3 in amino acids: CASSGTPTGVKDGYTF. CDR3 bases: TGTGCCAGCTCAGGAACACCGACAGGGGTAAAGGATGGCTACACCTTC. The J gene is TRBJ1-2, the V gene TRBV18; TRBD1 aligns across 8 bases. V was pared by 5 bases and J by 6 bases, with 14 bases of the junction left unmatched. This CDR3 is 16 amino acids long. Germline V CDR1 and CDR2: KGHSH, LQKENI.

The V call is TRBV2, the J call TRBJ2-1, with D perhaps matching TRBD1 (6 bases). The CDR3 length is 15 residues. Trimming removed 6 bases at V and 2 bases at J, with 14 bases between. Germline-derived CDR1 and CDR2 are SNHLY and FYNNEI. CDR3 bases: TGTGCCAGCAGCCTACAGGGTTCAACCTACAATGAGCAGTTCTTC. This gives the protein CASSLQGSTYNEQFF.

This chain connects TRBV12-3 or TRBV12-4 to TRBJ1-2; D might be TRBD1 (6 bases). CDR3 length: 13 residues. With 5 bases removed from V and 3 bases from J, the gap between germline ends came to 10 bases. The CDR3 is CASSLTGYYGYTF. CDR3 nucleotides: TGTGCCAGCAGTCTCACAGGGTACTATGGCTACACCTTC.

This rearrangement joins TRBV2 to TRBJ1-4, with D possibly being TRBD1 (6 bases). With 6 bases removed from V and 0 bases from J, the gap between germline ends came to 11 bases. The germline gives CDR1 SNHLY, CDR2 FYNNEI. There are 15 residues in the CDR3. The CDR3 bases are TGTGCCAGCAGCTTCGGACAGTCAACTAATGAAAAACTGTTTTTT. Amino acid sequence: CASSFGQSTNEKLFF.

This sequence joins TRBV30 and TRBJ1-1, with 9 bases lining up with TRBD1. J was trimmed by 5 bases and V by 2 bases; bases with no gene match: 3. Per the germline V gene, CDR1 is GTSNPN and CDR2 is SVGIG (reference sequence). The length of the CDR3 is 13 residues. Here the CDR3 DNA reads TGTGCCTGGAGTACAGGGACAGGGACTGAAGCTTTCTTT. It encodes CAWSTGTGTEAFF. The full variable domain, with the rest looked up from reference TRBV30 and TRBJ1-1, is SQTIHQWPATLVQPVGSPLSLECTVEGTSNPNLYWYRQAAGRGLQLLFYSVGIGQISSEVPQNLSASRPQDRQFILSSKKLLLSDSGFYLCAWSTGTGTEAFFGQGTRLTVV.

The J gene is TRBJ2-1, the V gene TRBV10-1; TRBD2 matches 11 bases. Trimming at V came to 5 bases and at J to 0 bases, leaving 9 bases not matched to a gene. Per the germline V gene, CDR1 is WNHNN and CDR2 is SYGVQD (reference sequence). CDR3 length equals 18 residues. The DNA for the CDR3 is TGCGCCAGCAGTCCACAATCTACTAGCGGGAGCTCCTACAATGAGCAGTTCTTC. Amino acids: CASSPQSTSGSSYNEQFF.

About this clone itself: A read error is likely here: a far larger clone is one base away. Additional DNA sequences in this sample encode the identical CDR3. The chain recombines TRBV12-3 or TRBV12-4 with TRBJ1-1; D is perhaps TRBD1 (5 bases). There are 13 residues in the CDR3. The ends were cut back, 3 bases at V and 1 base at J, with 6 bases in the middle. The DNA of the CDR3 is TGTGCCAGCAGTTTGGGGGGGAACACTGAAGCTTTCTTT. Translation gives CASSLGGNTEAFF.

This rearrangement joins TRBV28 to TRBJ2-3; D call uncertain. With 6 bases removed from V and 6 bases from J, the gap between germline ends came to 13 bases. Looked up from germline, CDR1 is MDHEN and CDR2 is SYDVKM. This CDR3 region has 13 residues. The CDR3 bases are TGTGCCAGCAGCATCCCCCAGGTTGATACGCAGTATTTT. The encoded protein is CASSIPQVDTQYF.